The entry below describes one TCR beta chain. Its antigen is still unknown. Nothing much larger sits one base from this clone, and base qualities are not available. The CDR3 sequence holds 15 residues, the cysteine and phenylalanine included. Only the CDR3 part of the read is kept: 45 bases, read in frame from the first base. V is cut by 1 base and J by 3 bases, and the space between the germline ends is 12 bases. CDR1 SGHNT and CDR2 YYREEE were looked up in the germline V gene (reference sequence). Library preparation employed the immunoSEQ multiplex PCR assay. The multiplex PCR relied on a mix of 60 forward primers for TCR Vbeta segments and 13 reverse primers for TCR Jbeta segments. The CDR3 region of rearranged TCR beta genes was amplified from genomic DNA with a multiplex PCR assay. The amplified TCR beta libraries were sequenced on the Illumina HiSeq System as 87-base-pair reads. The study's own analysis went as follows. In a later analysis, some 80 million unique TCR beta chains were counted across the approximately 620 repertoires, and roughly 10 million of these chains were shared by at least two donors. To remove PCR and sequencing errors, raw reads were error-corrected and collapsed into unique sequences using a nearest-neighbor algorithm that merged closely related sequences. CDR3 sequences were aligned to IMGT reference sequences to assign V, D and J gene segments. For a sequence to be retained, a match of at least six nucleotides was required to both a V gene segment and a J gene segment. Rearrangements were classified as productive when the CDR3 lacked stop codons and remained in frame with V and J, and all other rearrangements were classified as non-productive. CDR3 was defined by IMGT convention, running from the second conserved V-encoded cysteine to the conserved J-encoded phenylalanine. Sequences without an unambiguous match to a single V gene segment were excluded from the earlier analysis of 450 to 650 of the donors. An earlier analysis of a few hundred of the donors classified V segments as functional when productive rearrangements were above 56.7% and as segregating when the standard deviation between donors was above 5%. A statistical classification framework was developed to diagnose cytomegalovirus status using the catalog of TCR beta chain sequences. V and J gene assignment, in a later analysis, came from comparing TCR nucleotide sequences with IMGT/GENE-DB human TR gene sequences. The TCRdist pipeline was used in a later analysis to assign CDR3 sequences and most-parsimonious VDJ recombination scenarios. In a later analysis, each TCR beta chain was defined by its CDR3 amino acid sequence together with its V-gene family, and reads lacking a unique V-gene family were excluded. To address suspected cross-contamination and a sequencing artifact, a later analysis removed some 620 highly shared, low-generation-probability nucleotide sequences. In a later analysis, a clonal expansion index for each public chain was calculated from normalized within-repertoire ranks of inferred template counts. In a later analysis, generation probabilities were computed with a VDJ recombination model fitted to out-of-frame rearrangements, and the resulting probabilities were checked against IGoR. A later analysis scored TCR-TCR, TCR-HLA and TCR-CMV co-occurrence with hypergeometric tests, applying a repertoire-size bias correction to TCR pairs. False discovery rates were estimated in a later analysis by permuting HLA or CMV assignments 20 times. In a later analysis, co-occurring TCRs were grouped using DBSCAN, with TCRdist sequence similarity added in when clustering inside HLA-allele-positive subsets. Repertoires with fewer than 30,000 or more than 120,000 public chains, plus five repertoires with anomalous nucleotide sharing, were excluded from co-occurrence clustering. Entries here come from immuneACCESS through TCRdb and include only in-frame sequences with V and J called. Some clones fail to appear in such tables; in the studies checked, an unresolved V gene covers under half of the shortfall, and the cause of the remainder is unknown. D and trimming were read from the DNA, whereas the V and J calls and clone size are those reported in that table. This sample lists 100,000 to 120,000 clones; less than 85% were detected once. Of the sample, approximately 8.2% falls within the top ten clones.

In total, about 650 healthy bone marrow donors made up the cohort. Cohort members were all nominally healthy when sampled, although unrecorded immune exposures were likely present. The donor tested CMV seropositive and was one of the 289 seropositive cohort members. A peripheral blood sample was collected from each donor, and TCR beta sequencing was performed on peripheral blood mononuclear cells. The Qiagen DNeasy Blood Extraction Kit was used to extract genomic DNA from the blood cell samples. These data belong to a study of cytomegalovirus exposure and HLA in healthy donors (dated by TCRdb to about 2017). Background for the entire study: According to an earlier analysis of 550 to 700 of the donors, 150 million to 200 million T cells yielded 117 million unique TCR beta sequences and approximately 300 Gb of sequence data. About 280 gigabases of sequencing data and around 88 million unique TCR sequences made up an early release that covered 500 to 650 HLA-typed donors. The genetic ancestry cluster associated with self-reported Caucasian donors included around four fifths of the 398 genotyped donors. The aim of the study was to test whether cataloging public T cell receptors could identify signatures of past pathogen exposure. Using immunosequencing, the study profiled T cell repertoires from 640 or so subjects and related those repertoires to cytomegalovirus serostatus. In addition to the first cohort of several hundred subjects, a separate validation cohort of 130 or so different subjects was used. To predict cytomegalovirus infection status, the study combined high-throughput TCR immunosequencing, statistical association of individual TCRs with disease status, and machine learning. To study patterns of TCR occurrence, a later analysis re-analyzed previously published TCR beta repertoires from 500 to 850 donors and added high-resolution HLA genotyping. In the later analysis, no new phenotypic data were used to find candidate immune exposures; instead, reliance was placed on TCR beta sequences and their occurrence across donors. An earlier analysis of some 500 of the donors used high-throughput TCR beta sequencing to judge whether each TCR beta V gene segment behaved as functional or pseudogenic. Donor age, sex, ethnicity and CMV serostatus were compiled alongside the repertoire data. Genome-wide SNP genotypes for about 60% of the 666 donors were used in a later genetic analysis, which treated that subset as a discovery cohort. All discovery cohort repertoires had been generated using a single sequencing platform. HLA typing covered class I and class II loci at four-digit resolution. The number of donors typed differed by locus, with about 629-630 for A, B, C, DRB1 and DQB1, roughly 520 for DQA1, approximately 580 for DPA1, and approximately 470 for DPB1. Several DR-DQ haplotypes were handled as single units for association and clustering, since linkage in the cohort was strong. On average, over 200,000 unique TCR beta nucleotide sequences were sequenced per donor among 398 genotyped donors of the cohort, with roughly 19% of those sequences being non-productive.

Overall study outcomes, separate from this receptor: Because HLA typing was missing for some donors at each locus, association tests included only the typed subset. The study listed around 160 TCR beta chains as associated with cytomegalovirus. In both the original and validation cohorts, the classifier was reported to diagnose cytomegalovirus status with high specificity and sensitivity. A later analysis found that most CMV-associated TCR beta chains appeared HLA-restricted, with HLA associations seemingly driven largely by CMV exposure. When HLA alleles, especially DR and DQ, strongly co-occurred, TCR associations were difficult to assign to individual alleles. Presence/absence analyses assumed roughly uniform sequencing depth across donors, an assumption that may not hold. In a later genetic analysis, fewer N-insertions in productive TCRs were reported among donors in an Asian-associated ancestry cluster than the roughly 710-donor mean. In vitro tests confirmed that a few of the cytomegalovirus-associated TCR beta chains recognize cytomegalovirus antigens. The cohort was sequenced for TCR beta chains only, and without alpha or paired-chain data the features that could be detected were limited. According to a later analysis, TCR association rates differed among HLA loci, with DRB1 alleles showing the most associated TCRs and HLA-C alleles showing the fewest. In a later analysis, several top co-occurrence clusters were reported to appear linked to parvovirus B19, influenza, CMV and Epstein-Barr virus. The sequencing pipeline was judged likely to have produced a cluster of highly shared sequence variants as a technical artifact. The only immune exposure information available for the cohort was CMV serostatus. In an earlier analysis of fewer than 750 of the donors, most TCR beta V segments were observed in productive rearrangements about 87% or about 30% of the time, broadly matching IMGT annotations. A further reported finding was that TCR beta sequences accurately predicted the HLA-A and HLA-B alleles for most subjects in the first cohort. A later analysis found that HLA-associated TCR beta chains were more clonally expanded and had lower generation probabilities than equally common non-associated chains. Linkage disequilibrium might explain the correlated functional status among segregating V segments, but an unknown experimental factor could not be ruled out. A later analysis associated roughly 17,000 TCR beta sequences with specific HLA alleles at a false discovery rate of 0.05. Over 15 rarely observed V segments, including chromosome 9 orphons, were excluded from the earlier analysis of several hundred of the donors because counts were too low. Because the 87-base-pair reads could not distinguish some IMGT-functional V segments, including TRBV6-2 and TRBV6-3, those segments were excluded. In a later genetic analysis, a missense DCLRE1C variant was associated with V-gene and J-gene trimming of TCR beta chains, and the association was replicated in an independent cohort. According to the authors, the approach could potentially be generalized to other disease states and immunological phenotypes. Most TCR sequences were seen in very few donors, while some public TCRs were found in many individuals.

The chain is assembled from TRBV5-4 and TRBJ2-3; TRBD2 could be the D gene, as 5 bases match. Sequences were obtained from PBMCs. This clonotype was sampled from a man aged 35 to 55 in good health and CMV-seropositive. The CDR3 protein is CASSLYNEGTDTQYF. In nucleotides, the sequence is TGTGCCAGCAGCTTGTATAACGAGGGAACAGATACGCAGTATTTT.